Listed here are 29 T cell receptor beta chains from one sample, sequenced in a study of neurological immune-mediated disorders. TCRdb ran MiXCR on the 5' RACE reads and lists one entry per CDR3 protein. The table shows about 84,000 distinct CDR3 sequences, with about a tenth occurring only once. The specimen was PBMCs. The source is a middle-aged man in good health.

At least ten counts were recorded for this clonotype. The rearrangement links TRBV28 to TRBJ2-7, with 8 bases lining up with TRBD1. The ends lost 5 bases at V and 0 bases at J; junction bases unmatched: 6. Germline V gene data show CDR1 as MDHEN and CDR2 as SYDVKM. The CDR3 length is 15 residues. CDR3 residues: CASSPPGTGSYEQYF. Here the CDR3 DNA reads TGTGCCAGCAGTCCCCCCGGGACAGGCTCCTACGAGCAGTACTTC.

Many counts were recorded for this clonotype. The CDR3 DNA reads TGTGCCATCAGTGAGCGGGGGCTAGACACTGAAGCTTTCTTT. Amino acids: CAISERGLDTEAFF. This rearrangement joins TRBV10-3 to TRBJ1-1; tentative D call: TRBD1 (6 bases). CDR1 and CDR2 (germline): ENHRY, SYGVKD. V was clipped by 2 bases and J by 3 bases, with 10 bases between them. CDR3 length: 14 residues.

The sample holds many counts of this clonotype. The gene calls are TRBV3-1 and TRBJ1-4, with a tentative D call TRBD1 (6 bases). The germline V gene encodes CDR1 LGHDT and CDR2 YNNKEL (reference sequence). Trimming shortened V by 1 base and J by 6 bases, and 15 bases separated the two germline ends. This CDR3 is 16 amino acids long. CDR3 in amino acids: CASSQVLQGGDEKLFF. CDR3 sequence (DNA): TGTGCCAGCAGCCAAGTCCTACAGGGAGGGGATGAAAAACTGTTTTTT. Full variable domain (missing parts from reference TRBV3-1 and TRBJ1-4): DTAVSQTPKYLVTQMGNDKSIKCEQNLGHDTMYWYKQDSKKFLKIMFSYNNKELIINETVPNRFSPKSPDKAHLNLHINSLELGDSAVYFCASSQVLQGGDEKLFFGSGTQLSVL.

This clonotype was counted many times. V gene TRBV5-1 combines with J gene TRBJ1-4, with 7 positions matching TRBD1. CDR3 length equals 16 residues. Per germline, CDR1 SGHRS and CDR2 YFSETQ. V lost 8 bases to trimming and J lost 5 bases; unmatched junction nucleotides: 15. The CDR3 bases are TGCGCCAGGGTACCCAGGACAGGAGAGGGAAATGAAAAACTGTTTTTT. This codes for CARVPRTGEGNEKLFF.

Concerning this clonotype: A read error is possible here, since a much larger clone lies one base away. V gene TRBV6-1 combines with J gene TRBJ2-7, with D tentatively TRBD1 (6 bases). CDR1 and CDR2 (germline): MNHNS, SASEGT. CDR3 length equals 15 residues. Here the CDR3 reads CACSEGSTGLYEQYF. The CDR3 DNA reads TGTGCCTGCAGTGAAGGGAGTACAGGGCTCTACGAGCAGTACTTC.

This clonotype was seen ten or more times. The gene calls are TRBV7-3 and TRBJ2-1; 9 positions agree with TRBD1. The CDR3 spans 16 residues. Trimming cost V 5 bases and J 8 bases; bases outside gene matches: 13. CDR1 and CDR2 (germline): SGHTA, FQGTGA. CDR3 bases: TGTGCCAGCAGCAAAGCGGGACAGGGCGTATTGGATGAGCAGTTCTTC. This codes for CASSKAGQGVLDEQFF.

This clonotype was seen repeatedly, ten times or more. The rearrangement uses TRBV7-9 and TRBJ2-5; 10 bases are a match to TRBD2. CDR3 size: 14 residues. With V trimmed by 2 bases and J by 5 bases, 2 bases remained unmatched. Germline CDR1 reads SEHNR; CDR2 reads FQNEAQ (reference sequence). CDR3 sequence (DNA): TGTGCCAGCAGCTTAACTAGCGGGACGGAGACCCAGTACTTC. Its protein is CASSLTSGTETQYF.

This clonotype was recorded at least ten times. The rearrangement joins TRBV27 to TRBJ2-4, with D possibly matching TRBD1 (5 bases). The ends were cut back, 6 bases at V and 11 bases at J, with 20 bases in the middle. The length of the CDR3 is 14 residues. The germline CDR1 and CDR2 sequences are MNHEY and SMNVEV (reference sequence). CDR3 protein: CASSSDSALSVQYF. The CDR3 DNA is TGTGCCAGCAGCTCCGACAGCGCGTTAAGTGTTCAGTACTTC.

This clonotype occurred many times. The chain links TRBV7-9 to TRBJ2-7; the D is unclear. CDR3 length: 12 residues. V gave up 4 bases and J gave up 6 bases, with 10 bases separating them. Looked up from germline, CDR1 is SEHNR and CDR2 is FQNEAQ (reference sequence). CDR3 in amino acids: CASSSRQSEQYF. The CDR3 DNA follows: TGTGCCAGCAGCTCCCGTCAGAGCGAGCAGTACTTC.

This clonotype has ten or more counts. The rearrangement links TRBV5-1 to TRBJ2-2; 9 nucleotides match TRBD1. CDR3 length: 15 residues. The junction had 5 bases not matched to a gene; V was cut back by 4 bases and J by 4 bases. CDR1 and CDR2 from the germline V gene are SGHRS and YFSETQ. The DNA for the CDR3 is TGCGCCAGCAGCACTTCGACAGGGGGCACCGGGGAGCTGTTTTTT. This encodes CASSTSTGGTGELFF.

This clonotype was found many times. This chain connects TRBV12-3 or TRBV12-4 to TRBJ2-2; TRBD2 aligns across 8 bases. The CDR3 is 18 amino acids. Trimming removed 6 bases from V and 1 base from J; junction bases left unmatched: 13. CDR3 region: CASSLISRLARNTGELFF. The CDR3 DNA reads as TGTGCCAGCAGCCTCATTTCCCGACTAGCGCGGAACACCGGGGAGCTGTTTTTT.

By sample share, this clonotype is medium-sized. The V call is TRBV10-2, the J call TRBJ1-2; D is perhaps TRBD1 (6 bases). The CDR3 is made up of 14 amino acids. The V end lost 3 bases, the J end lost 4 bases, and 12 bases lay between the germline ends. CDR1 and CDR2 (germline): WSHSY, SAAADI. This CDR3 is CASSDVTGFYGYTF. Here the CDR3 DNA reads TGCGCCAGCAGTGATGTGACAGGTTTCTATGGCTACACCTTC.

This clonotype showed up many times. The chain uses TRBV20-1 and TRBJ2-3; TRBD2 matches at 12 bases. Losses at the gene ends were 4 bases for V and 11 bases for J; bases not matched to a gene: 19. CDR3 length equals 17 residues. The germline gives CDR1 DFQATT, CDR2 SNEGSKA (reference sequence). The CDR3: CSATRGWTSGDPIWQYF. In DNA form, the CDR3 reads TGCAGTGCTACCCGGGGATGGACTAGCGGGGACCCCATTTGGCAGTATTTT.

To note about this clonotype: A read error may account for a junction end that differs from germline. This chain connects TRBV5-1 to TRBJ1-1; 9 bases match TRBD1. Germline V gene lookup returns CDR1 SGHRS and CDR2 YFSETQ. The CDR3 is 17 amino acids. Written as DNA, the CDR3 is TGCGCCAGCAGCTTGGCTGCAACAGGGGGCGTGAACACTGAAGCTTCCTTT. Translated: CASSLAATGGVNTEASF.

This clonotype was recorded at least ten times. The rearrangement joins TRBV18 to TRBJ2-6, with D perhaps TRBD2 (6 bases). This CDR3 has 15 amino acids. The ends were cut back, 6 bases at V and 1 base at J, with 10 bases in the middle. Germline V gene sequence: CDR1 KGHSH, CDR2 LQKENI. In DNA, the CDR3 is TGTGCCAGCTCGCCTGCGGGGTCTGGGGCCAACGTCCTGACTTTC. As protein: CASSPAGSGANVLTF.

This clonotype was recorded many times. The gene calls are TRBV7-9 and TRBJ1-1, with 8 bases that match TRBD1. Germline V gives CDR1 SEHNR, CDR2 FQNEAQ (reference sequence). This CDR3 region has 14 residues. The ends lost 5 bases at V and 8 bases at J; junction bases unmatched: 10. CDR3 loop: CASSPPGGRSEAFF. CDR3 DNA sequence: TGTGCCAGCAGCCCCCCAGGGGGCCGCAGCGAAGCTTTCTTT.

V and J are TRBV29-1 and TRBJ2-6; no clear D. This CDR3 has 14 amino acids. Germline CDR1 and CDR2: SQVTM and ANQGSEA. V dropped 6 bases and J dropped 0 bases, with 9 bases sitting between them. CDR3 in DNA: TGCAGCGTCTCACTGTCCTCTGGGGCCAACGTCCTGACTTTC. Translation: CSVSLSSGANVLTF.

This chain joins TRBV6-6 and TRBJ1-1; D is uncertain. Per germline, CDR1 MNHNY and CDR2 SVGAGI (reference sequence). Deletions cut 0 bases from V and 11 bases from J, with 7 bases between. CDR3 length: 11 amino acids. The CDR3 DNA reads TGTGCCAGCAGTTACTCGTTCGAGGCTTTCTTT. Translating gives CASSYSFEAFF.

This clonotype showed up many times. The rearrangement uses TRBV6-4 and TRBJ2-3; D remains unclear. Deletions cut 3 bases from V and 2 bases from J, with 12 bases between. The germline V gene encodes CDR1 MRHNA and CDR2 SNTAGT. The length of the CDR3 is 15 residues. This chain's CDR3 is CASSESLLDTDTQYF. CDR3 DNA: TGTGCCAGCAGTGAGAGCCTACTTGACACAGATACGCAGTATTTT.

This clonotype occurred many times. V usage is TRBV29-1 and J usage is TRBJ1-1; D may be TRBD1 (5 bases). Germline V CDR1 and CDR2: SQVTM, ANQGSEA. The CDR3 is made up of 12 amino acids. V lost 4 bases, J lost 5 bases, and 11 bases lay in between. The chain's CDR3 is CSVAPRGTEAFF. In DNA form, the CDR3 reads TGCAGCGTTGCCCCTCGGGGGACTGAAGCTTTCTTT.

This clonotype has at least ten counts. The chain uses TRBV12-3 or TRBV12-4 and TRBJ2-3; D gene ambiguous. This CDR3 is built from 14 residues. The V and J ends lost 6 bases and 1 base respectively, with 11 bases between them. The CDR3 region is CASSIVRGTDTQYF. The CDR3 DNA follows: TGTGCCAGCAGCATAGTAAGGGGCACAGATACGCAGTATTTT.

This clonotype was detected ten times or more. The genes are TRBV5-1 and TRBJ1-2, with 7 bases identical to TRBD1. V dropped 2 bases and J dropped 3; count of bases not matched to a gene: 1. This CDR3 comprises 13 residues. Germline values: CDR1 SGHRS, CDR2 YFSETQ. The CDR3 DNA reads as TGCGCCAGCAGCTTTGGACAGGACTATGGCTACACCTTC. Amino acids: CASSFGQDYGYTF.

In its sample, this clonotype was seen a few times. This chain links TRBV5-1 with TRBJ2-3; D not certain. Germline V lookup: CDR1 SGHRS, CDR2 YFSETQ. CDR3 length: 14 amino acids. Trimming removed 7 bases from V and 4 bases from J, with 16 bases in between. The CDR3 nucleotides read TGCGCCAGCTCACGAGGCGGCTCCTCAGATACGCAGTATTTT. Its translation: CASSRGGSSDTQYF.

This clonotype was counted at least ten times. CDR3 DNA: TGTGCCAGCAGTTACGGGGGGAACAAAAACATTCAGTACTTC. Its protein is CASSYGGNKNIQYF. The J gene is TRBJ2-4, the V gene TRBV6-2 or TRBV6-3; TRBD2 might be the D (6 bases). Germline loops: CDR1 MNHEY, CDR2 SVGEGT. V lost 2 bases to trimming and J lost 3 bases, with 8 bases between them. This CDR3 spans 14 amino acids.

Ten or more counts support this clonotype. This rearrangement joins TRBV11-2 to TRBJ1-1; no clear D. This CDR3 is built from 16 residues. Germline V gene data show CDR1 as SGHAT and CDR2 as FQNNGV. Trimming removed 1 base from V and 1 base from J, with 13 bases in between. The CDR3 loop reads CASSLGGLLQNTEAFF. The DNA of the CDR3 is TGTGCCAGCAGCTTAGGAGGCCTGTTGCAGAACACTGAAGCTTTCTTT.

This clonotype was recorded at least ten times. The chain links TRBV6-6 to TRBJ1-6, with 7 bases that match TRBD1. V gave up 6 bases and J gave up 7 bases; unmatched junction bases: 6. From germline, CDR1 is MNHNY and CDR2 SVGAGI (reference sequence). The CDR3 is made up of 14 amino acids. The CDR3: CASRVQGRNSPLHF. In nucleotides, the CDR3 is TGTGCCAGCAGGGTACAGGGGAGAAATTCACCCCTCCACTTT.

This clonotype has ten or more counts. The chain combines TRBV25-1 with TRBJ1-2; TRBD1 is a possible D gene (5 bases). Germline CDR1 is MGHDK and CDR2 is SYGVNS. V was pared by 2 bases and J by 6 bases, with 16 bases between. The CDR3 spans 15 residues. Here the CDR3 DNA reads TGTGCCAGCAGTGAACTTCTCGGGACCCTCCATGGCTACACCTTC. Encoded protein: CASSELLGTLHGYTF.

This clonotype was observed at least ten times. The rearrangement joins TRBV7-2 to TRBJ1-5; D gene uncertain. This CDR3 has 14 residues. The germline V gene has CDR1 SGHTA and CDR2 FQGNSA. V was pared by 2 bases and J by 5 bases, with 10 bases between. CDR3 region: CASSLTLGYQPQHF. CDR3 bases: TGTGCCAGCAGCTTAACTCTGGGGTATCAGCCCCAGCATTTT.

This clonotype was detected many times. The CDR3 region is CASSVDSGRPQETQYF. CDR3 bases: TGCGCCAGCAGCGTAGATAGCGGGAGGCCCCAAGAGACCCAGTACTTC. The chain couples TRBV5-1 to TRBJ2-5; 10 bases are a match to TRBD2. This CDR3 comprises 16 residues. The trim removed 4 bases at V and 1 base at J, leaving 7 bases unmatched. Per the germline V gene, CDR1 is SGHRS and CDR2 is YFSETQ.